This is a list of T cell receptor beta chains from one sample in a study of graft-versus-host responses after intestinal transplantation. Their target antigens are unknown. Libraries were prepared by immunoSEQ multiplex PCR; TCRdb keeps only in-frame clonotypes and omits some of them. This repertoire shows some 120,000 clones, more than 90% found once; its top ten account for roughly 0.17%. The sample here was unstimulated CD4+ T cells sorted from spleen or lymph node cells, taken before intestinal transplant. The receptors stem from a human donor who received an intestinal transplant. CDR3s include the opening cysteine and the closing phenylalanine or tryptophan. Each record gives: CDR3 protein, V gene, J gene.

CASSADGEGNTIYF,TRBV5-4,TRBJ1-3
CASSVAPNTGELFF,TRBV9,TRBJ2-2
CASSQSGTSGGSLLRNIQYF,TRBV23-1,TRBJ2-4
CASSQPFIASGGRDEQFF,TRBV4-1,TRBJ2-1
CASSSPIGETQYF,TRBV7-6,TRBJ2-5
CALRGGQETQYF,TRBV5-1,TRBJ2-5
CASSLRGVANTEAFF,TRBV5-5,TRBJ1-1
CASSQYLNTEAFF,TRBV6-5,TRBJ1-1
CASRGGTVPQSPLHF,TRBV5-1,TRBJ1-6
CASSLSGGAYEQYF,TRBV11-2,TRBJ2-7
CASGKAGGGDPYPQYF,TRBV6-1,TRBJ2-3
CASSRPLGQGENEQFF,TRBV5-1,TRBJ2-1
CASRPYRESPAFF,TRBV6-5,TRBJ1-1
CASSSSSGGAGETQYF,TRBV9,TRBJ2-5
CASSIIPLSNQPQHF,TRBV19,TRBJ1-5
CAISQGGTSGTDTQYF,TRBV10-3,TRBJ2-3
CASSTGASGYTF,TRBV19,TRBJ1-2
CASSSNTGRPEGYTF,TRBV5-1,TRBJ1-2
CASKVSGAYTGELFF,TRBV6-5,TRBJ2-2
CASSGPLNEQFF,TRBV19,TRBJ2-1
CASSYSFTSGEKLFF,TRBV6-5,TRBJ1-4
CASSEVRGTGVSDTQYF,TRBV25-1,TRBJ2-3
CASSYGQGLTYEQYF,TRBV6-6,TRBJ2-7
CASSHIAGQNIQYF,TRBV4-1,TRBJ2-4
CASSFTRDSQETQYF,TRBV5-8,TRBJ2-5
CAISEYKDQPQHF,TRBV10-3,TRBJ1-5
CASSPGQATPLHF,TRBV19,TRBJ1-6
CASSLDSRVGGNTIYF,TRBV5-1,TRBJ1-3
CAWSITGGNYGYTF,TRBV30,TRBJ1-2
CASSEVSYGYTF,TRBV6-1,TRBJ1-2
CASSSTRAKAYEQYF,TRBV19,TRBJ2-7
CASSSRGKLADTQYF,TRBV4-1,TRBJ2-3
CASSKLASYNEQFF,TRBV19,TRBJ2-1
CASSEGLGYGYTF,TRBV10-2,TRBJ1-2
CASSVRQGVSEQFF,TRBV2,TRBJ2-1
CASRQDSYEQYF,TRBV2,TRBJ2-7
CASSFLLTGPTDTQYF,TRBV5-1,TRBJ2-3
CASSVPGGSIQYF,TRBV11-2,TRBJ2-4
CASSSRWDRGVELFDGYTF,TRBV11-3,TRBJ1-2
CASSLVGGTDTQYF,TRBV11-3,TRBJ2-3